Presented here are 18 T cell receptor beta chains from one specimen sequenced in a study of cytomegalovirus exposure and HLA in healthy donors. The PCR made use of 60 Vbeta and 13 Jbeta primers. Generated by immunoSEQ multiplex PCR, the TCRdb table keeps only in-frame clones and is missing some. The ten most abundant clones cover around 4.8% of a sample with tens of thousands of clones. Material for sequencing was PBMCs. The receptors were sampled from a woman in her thirties or forties in good health and CMV-seropositive.

The chain carries TRBV18 and TRBJ1-4; unclear D gene. Germline CDR1 KGHSH, CDR2 LQKENI. This CDR3 is 15 amino acids long. Trimming shortened V by 0 bases and J by 7 bases, and 12 bases separated the two germline ends. The CDR3 nucleotides read TGTGCCAGCTCACCACCTTCCCTTCGGAGTGAAAAACTGTTTTTT. Translated, it gives CASSPPSLRSEKLFF.

CDR3 DNA sequence: TGTGCCAGCAGCTTCCAGGGGCGGGCAACTAATGAAAAACTGTTTTTT. Protein sequence: CASSFQGRATNEKLFF. The genes are TRBV7-9 and TRBJ1-4; TRBD1 might be the D (6 bases). Germline V gene lookup returns CDR1 SEHNR and CDR2 FQNEAQ (reference sequence). The CDR3 is 16 residues long. V was cut by 3 bases and J by 0 bases, with 11 bases left in between.

The genes are TRBV13 and TRBJ1-1; weak D call: TRBD1 (6 bases). The germline V and J ends were trimmed by 2 bases and 5 bases, with 12 bases remaining between them. Germline CDR1 reads PRHDT; CDR2 reads FYEKMQ (reference sequence). The CDR3 extends over 14 amino acids. The CDR3 DNA is TGTGCCAGCAGCTTACGTAGGGGGGGAACTGAAGCTTTCTTT. Amino acid sequence: CASSLRRGGTEAFF.

The CDR3: CASRNRGSVREQYF. The CDR3 DNA is TGTGCCAGCAGGAATAGAGGGAGTGTCCGCGAGCAGTACTTC. The chain combines TRBV28 with TRBJ2-7, with D possibly matching TRBD2 (5 bases). In germline, CDR1 is MDHEN, CDR2 SYDVKM. Trimming pared 6 bases from V and 6 bases from J, leaving 18 bases between. This CDR3 region has 14 residues.

The rearrangement links TRBV28 to TRBJ2-3; D may be TRBD1 (5 bases). The V gene's germline CDR1 is MDHEN and CDR2 SYDVKM. The length of the CDR3 is 16 residues. With 1 base removed from V and 3 bases from J, the gap between germline ends came to 14 bases. The CDR3 bases are TGTGCCAGCAGTTTATATGCCAGGGATAGTACAGATACGCAGTATTTT. Translation gives CASSLYARDSTDTQYF.

CDR3 nucleotides: TGTGCCAGCAGCCACCCGGGATGGGCTGAAAAACTGTTTTTT. This gives the protein CASSHPGWAEKLFF. The genes are TRBV14 and TRBJ1-4; unclear D gene. Looked up from germline, CDR1 is SGHDN and CDR2 is FVKESK. V lost 3 bases, J lost 7 bases, and 12 bases lay in between. The CDR3 is 14 residues long.

V and J are TRBV7-3 and TRBJ1-1; the D gene is possibly TRBD1 (5 bases). The CDR3 is 15 residues long. Germline values: CDR1 SGHTA, CDR2 FQGTGA. V was clipped by 6 bases and J by 4 bases, with 18 bases between them. Here the CDR3 DNA reads TGTGCCAGCAGGACGGTGGGGGGACCTTCCACTGAAGCTTTCTTT. Amino acid sequence: CASRTVGGPSTEAFF.

The V call is TRBV6-1, the J call TRBJ2-4; D remains ambiguous. Germline CDR1 reads MNHNS; CDR2 reads SASEGT. With 8 bases removed from V and 1 base from J, the gap between germline ends came to 12 bases. The length of the CDR3 is 14 residues. Here the CDR3 DNA reads TGTGCCAGCGAGCCGGTCCGGGCCAAAAACATTCAGTACTTC. Translating it yields CASEPVRAKNIQYF.

This chain connects TRBV4-1 to TRBJ2-5; 7 positions agree with TRBD1. Germline CDR1 and CDR2: MGHRA and YSYEKL. CDR3 length: 15 residues. V trimming: 4 bases; J trimming: 0 bases; junction bases outside the gene matches: 5. DNA for the CDR3: TGCGCCAGCAGCCCAAAGGACAGGAACCAAGAGACCCAGTACTTC. Amino acids: CASSPKDRNQETQYF.

The rearrangement links TRBV30 to TRBJ2-1, with a weak D call TRBD2 (6 bases). V was cut by 3 bases and J by 1 base, with 10 bases left in between. The germline V gene encodes CDR1 GTSNPN and CDR2 SVGIG (reference sequence). There are 14 residues in the CDR3. The CDR3 sequence: CAWRDYRSYNEQFF. The CDR3 DNA follows: TGTGCCTGGAGGGACTACCGATCCTACAATGAGCAGTTCTTC. The full variable domain, its missing parts supplied by reference TRBV30 and TRBJ2-1, is SQTIHQWPATLVQPVGSPLSLECTVEGTSNPNLYWYRQAAGRGLQLLFYSVGIGQISSEVPQNLSASRPQDRQFILSSKKLLLSDSGFYLCAWRDYRSYNEQFFGPGTRLTVL.

The chain is built from TRBV19 and TRBJ1-1, with 7 bases matching TRBD1. The V gene's germline CDR1 is LNHDA and CDR2 SQIVND (reference sequence). With V trimmed by 3 bases and J by 4 bases, 5 bases remained unmatched. There are 14 residues in the CDR3. CDR3 sequence reads: CASSITGVGTEAFF. For the CDR3, the DNA is TGTGCCAGTAGTATCACAGGGGTAGGCACTGAAGCTTTCTTT. Based on the CDR3 plus reference TRBV19 and TRBJ1-1, the full variable domain is DGGITQSPKYLFRKEGQNVTLSCEQNLNHDAMYWYRQDPGQGLRLIYYSQIVNDFQKGDIAEGYSVSREKKESFPLTVTSAQKNPTAFYLCASSITGVGTEAFFGQGTRLTVV.

The genes are TRBV19 and TRBJ1-5, with D possibly TRBD1 on 5 matching bases. Per germline, CDR1 LNHDA and CDR2 SQIVND (reference sequence). V was trimmed by 1 base and J by 6 bases, leaving 10 bases between them. This CDR3 is built from 14 residues. CDR3 bases: TGTGCCAGTAGTATAGGTACAGGCCGTCAGCCCCAGCATTTT. Its translation is CASSIGTGRQPQHF.

V gene TRBV5-4 combines with J gene TRBJ1-2; 7 bases match TRBD1. The CDR3 totals 15 residues. V trimming: 1 base; J trimming: 6 bases; junction bases outside the gene matches: 9. Germline assignment: CDR1 SGHNT and CDR2 YYREEE (reference sequence). The CDR3, as DNA: TGTGCCAGCAGCTTGCCGGGACAGATCGACCATGGCTACACCTTC. It translates to CASSLPGQIDHGYTF. Looking up the rest from reference TRBV5-4 and TRBJ1-2 gives the full variable domain: ETGVTQSPTHLIKTRGQQVTLRCSSQSGHNTVSWYQQALGQGPQFIFQYYREEENGRGNFPPRFSGLQFPNYSSELNVNALELDDSALYLCASSLPGQIDHGYTFGSGTRLTVV.

The chain combines TRBV6-5 with TRBJ2-1; the D gene is possibly TRBD2 (5 bases). Trimming took 2 bases from V and 2 from J, leaving 7 bases between them. Per germline, CDR1 MNHEY and CDR2 SVGAGI. The CDR3 runs to 14 residues. Here the CDR3 reads CASSYGLPYNEQFF. For the CDR3, the DNA is TGTGCCAGCAGTTACGGACTGCCCTACAATGAGCAGTTCTTC.

The rearrangement links TRBV7-2 to TRBJ2-7; 7 nucleotides match TRBD2. The germline V gene encodes CDR1 SGHTA and CDR2 FQGNSA. The junction had 11 bases not matched to a gene; V was cut back by 5 bases and J by 1 base. The CDR3 totals 16 residues. The CDR3 nucleotides are TGTGCCAGCAGCACTCGGACGGGGGGAGGATCCTACGAGCAGTACTTC. Residues: CASSTRTGGGSYEQYF.

Concerning this clone itself: A read error may produce the germline difference seen at one junction end. The chain is built from TRBV7-3 and TRBJ2-3; 10 bases map to TRBD2. This CDR3 contains 16 residues. The germline CDR1 and CDR2 sequences are SGHTA and FQGTGA. The CDR3 DNA is TGTGCCAGCAGCTTAGGAGCGGGAGGGGGCACAGATAAGCAGTATTTT. Residues: CASSLGAGGGTDKQYF.

This chain links TRBV5-4 with TRBJ2-7, with D perhaps matching TRBD2 (6 bases). This CDR3 region has 15 residues. CDR1 SGHNT and CDR2 YYREEE come from the germline V gene (reference sequence). The V and J ends lost 2 bases and 3 bases respectively, with 15 bases between them. The CDR3: CASSFSTGVNYEQYF. The CDR3 DNA reads as TGTGCCAGCAGCTTCAGTACGGGGGTGAACTACGAGCAGTACTTC.

The chain couples TRBV6-5 to TRBJ1-2; possible D gene TRBD1, 5 bases. The germline V gene has CDR1 MNHEY and CDR2 SVGAGI. The CDR3 runs to 15 residues. Trimming pared 4 bases from V and 0 bases from J, leaving 12 bases between. This CDR3 reads CASSWGEKSNYGYTF. CDR3 nucleotide sequence: TGTGCCAGCAGTTGGGGGGAAAAATCTAACTATGGCTACACCTTC.